Below are 12 T cell receptor beta chains sequenced from a single sample in a study of regulatory T cells in long-lasting Graves disease. In building TCR beta libraries, iRepertoire HTBI primers were used together with Arm-PCR of CDR3 regions. TCRdb ran MiXCR on the multiplex PCR reads and lists one entry per CDR3 protein. The repertoire holds 500,000 or so distinct CDR3 sequences, 11% to 15% seen once, with roughly 15% in the top ten. Time point reported: newly diagnosed GD, antithyroid drugs for less than 3 months. Scientists built the TCR library using RNA that was extracted from PBMCs. This sample also appeared in a second study, on T cells in Graves' hyperthyroidism and ophthalmopathy.

Sequenced material: peripheral blood mononuclear cells (PBMCs), taken at new diagnosis, from a patient treated with antithyroid drugs. These receptors came from a woman between 45 and 65 years old with Graves disease.

This clonotype was observed a handful of times. J is TRBJ1-5 and V is TRBV24-1; 9 positions agree with TRBD1. The V segment lost 3 bases and the J segment 6 bases; nucleotides outside the gene matches: 8. Per the germline V gene, CDR1 is KGHDR and CDR2 is SFDVKD. This CDR3 contains 16 residues. CDR3 nucleotide sequence: TGTGCCACCAGTGATCCAAGACAGGGGGGCAGTCAGCCCCAGCATTTT. Amino acid sequence: CATSDPRQGGSQPQHF.

This clonotype was detected many times. The chain recombines TRBV2 with TRBJ2-5, with D perhaps TRBD1 (5 bases). The V and J ends lost 3 bases and 1 base respectively, with 12 bases between them. The CDR3 runs to 15 residues. CDR1 is SNHLY and CDR2 is FYNNEI in the germline V gene. The CDR3 DNA reads as TGTGCCAGCAGTGACCCAAAGGACACCCAAGAGACCCAGTACTTC. Translated, it gives CASSDPKDTQETQYF.

The DNA of the CDR3 is TGTGCCAGCAGTTTAAATATGGGGATGAACACTGAAGCTTTCTTT. This gives the protein CASSLNMGMNTEAFF. V is TRBV6-2 or TRBV6-3 and J is TRBJ1-1; D gene ambiguous. The V gene's germline CDR1 is MNHEY and CDR2 SVGEGT. This CDR3 contains 15 residues. Trimming removed 4 bases from V and 0 bases from J, with 12 bases in between.

This clonotype was observed at least ten times. The chain is built from TRBV6-1 and TRBJ1-3; D is uncertain. V was clipped by 2 bases and J by 2 bases, with 10 bases between them. The CDR3 consists of 15 residues. The germline V gene encodes CDR1 MNHNS and CDR2 SASEGT. The CDR3 spells CASSEWRGAGNTIYF. DNA of the CDR3: TGTGCCAGCAGTGAATGGAGAGGAGCTGGAAACACCATATATTTT.

This clonotype appeared once. The CDR3 DNA sequence: TGCGCCAGCAGCCAAGAGCCGGGACTAGCGGGATACGAGCAGTACTTC. Amino acid sequence: CASSQEPGLAGYEQYF. The chain recombines TRBV5-1 with TRBJ2-7, with 13 bases fitting TRBD2. V trimming: 4 bases; J trimming: 4 bases; junction bases outside the gene matches: 8. Germline lookup yields CDR1 SGHRS and CDR2 YFSETQ. This CDR3 has 16 residues.

DNA of the CDR3: TGTGCCAGCAGCGGACTAGAGCGGAGCTCCTACAATGAGCAGTTCTTC. Amino acids: CASSGLERSSYNEQFF. The chain links TRBV9 to TRBJ2-1; the D gene is possibly TRBD2 (6 bases). The CDR3 length is 16 residues. The ends were cut back, 3 bases at V and 0 bases at J, with 13 bases in the middle. Germline assignment: CDR1 SGDLS and CDR2 YYNGEE.

The chain recombines TRBV28 with TRBJ1-3; D is unresolved. Trimming stripped 1 base from V and 0 bases from J, with 16 bases between. This CDR3 is built from 18 residues. Germline CDR1 reads MDHEN; CDR2 reads SYDVKM. The CDR3 loop reads CASSLSRNPNFSGNTIYF. CDR3 sequence (DNA): TGTGCCAGCAGTTTATCGAGGAATCCTAATTTCTCTGGAAACACCATATATTTT. The variable domain in full, with the rest retrieved from reference TRBV28 and TRBJ1-3, is DVKVTQSSRYLVKRTGEKVFLECVQDMDHENMFWYRQDPGLGLRLIYFSYDVKMKEKGDIPEGYSVSREKKERFSLILESASTNQTSMYLCASSLSRNPNFSGNTIYFGEGSWLTVV.

Note on this clonotype: A far larger clone differs by one base, so this is likely a read error. The rearrangement uses TRBV6-2 or TRBV6-3 and TRBJ2-7; the D gene is possibly TRBD1 (6 bases). The CDR3 consists of 12 residues. Germline CDR1 is MNHEY and CDR2 is SVGEGT. CDR3 DNA sequence: TGTGCCAGCAGCCCACAGGGCTACGGGCAGTACTTC. Translating gives CASSPQGYGQYF.

This chain links TRBV12-3 or TRBV12-4 with TRBJ1-2; the match to TRBD1 covers 11 bases. Trimming removed 5 bases from V and 6 bases from J; junction bases left unmatched: 5. The CDR3 is 14 residues long. Here the CDR3 reads CASSVGTGGNGYTF. CDR3 bases: TGTGCCAGCAGTGTAGGGACAGGGGGGAATGGCTACACCTTC.

This clonotype occurred many times. The chain employs TRBV7-9 and TRBJ2-7, with TRBD1 matching over 11 bases. J was trimmed by 3 bases and V by 4 bases; bases with no gene match: 5. Germline loops: CDR1 SEHNR, CDR2 FQNEAQ (reference sequence). This CDR3 has 15 amino acids. The chain's CDR3 is CASSYAGTGGYEQYF. As DNA, the CDR3 is TGTGCCAGCAGCTATGCCGGGACAGGGGGCTACGAGCAGTACTTC.

Notes on this clonotype: The conserved final phenylalanine or tryptophan is absent from the CDR3, which likely points to a read error. V is TRBV28 and J is TRBJ1-1; D call uncertain. CDR1 is MDHEN, CDR2 SYDVKM, per germline. The CDR3 contains 13 residues. V lost 2 bases and J 1 base, leaving 5 bases between the germline ends. CDR3 in amino acids: CASSLRQNTEAFS. The CDR3 nucleotides read TGTGCCAGCAGTTTAAGACAGAACACTGAAGCTTTCTCT.

This clonotype was seen repeatedly, ten times or more. The chain employs TRBV28 and TRBJ2-7; the D is unclear. The CDR3 is 12 amino acids. The V end was cut by 7 bases, the J end by 4 bases, with 11 bases between. Germline lookup yields CDR1 MDHEN and CDR2 SYDVKM. Written as DNA, the CDR3 is TGTGCCAGCAAATCGGGTTCTTACGAGCAGTACTTC. This translates into CASKSGSYEQYF.